The clone carrying this T cell receptor (beta chain) came up a few times. The antigen remains undetermined. The source of the sample is a study of identical twins. Overall study results and limits: With beta out-of-frame sequences, excess sharing by twins was weaker. Memory repertoires lacked the insertion deficit that abundant cord blood beta clonotypes showed. Where out-of-frame alpha sequences were twin-shared, they showed excess low generation probability.

Using its own MiXCR run on the 5' RACE reads, TCRdb lists one record per CDR3 protein. The sample consists of 1.5 million to 2 million distinct CDR3 sequences, more than 30% of them appearing once. Every donor was a healthy Caucasian. Source material: cord blood. This TCR was sampled from a newborn girl in good health.

The CDR3 sequence: CSSGTGPNQPQHF. CDR3 in DNA: TGCAGCTCTGGGACAGGACCTAATCAGCCCCAGCATTTT. This sequence joins TRBV29-1 and TRBJ1-5; TRBD1 matches 8 bases. In germline, CDR1 is SQVTM, CDR2 ANQGSEA. Germline trimming cut 8 bases from V and 4 bases from J; bases unmatched to any gene: 7. There are 13 residues in the CDR3.